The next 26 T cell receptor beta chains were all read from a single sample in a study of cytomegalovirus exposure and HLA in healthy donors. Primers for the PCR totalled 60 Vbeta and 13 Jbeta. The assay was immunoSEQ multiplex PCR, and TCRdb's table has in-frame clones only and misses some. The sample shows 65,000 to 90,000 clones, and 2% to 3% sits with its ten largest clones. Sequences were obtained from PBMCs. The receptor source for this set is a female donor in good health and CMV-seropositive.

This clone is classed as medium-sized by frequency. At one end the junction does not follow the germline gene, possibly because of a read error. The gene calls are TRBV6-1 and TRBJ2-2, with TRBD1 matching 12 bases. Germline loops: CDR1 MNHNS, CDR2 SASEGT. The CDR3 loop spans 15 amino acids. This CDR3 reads CAGTGGESDTGELFF. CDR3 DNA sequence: TGCGCCGGGACAGGGGGCGAATCGGACACCGGGGAGCTGTTTTTT.

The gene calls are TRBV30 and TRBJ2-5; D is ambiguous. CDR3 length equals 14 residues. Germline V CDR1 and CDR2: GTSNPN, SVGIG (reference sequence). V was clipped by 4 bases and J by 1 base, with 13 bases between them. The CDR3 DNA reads TGTGCCTGGACTCGGTATCAAACCCAAGAGACCCAGTACTTC. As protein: CAWTRYQTQETQYF.

The CDR3 bases are TGTGCCAGTATCGGTACAGCCCGTAACAATGAGCAGTTCTTC. It codes for CASIGTARNNEQFF. This chain links TRBV19 with TRBJ2-1, with D hard to call. Trimming removed 7 bases from V and 5 bases from J, with 15 bases in between. The CDR3 covers 14 residues. The germline gives CDR1 LNHDA, CDR2 SQIVND (reference sequence).

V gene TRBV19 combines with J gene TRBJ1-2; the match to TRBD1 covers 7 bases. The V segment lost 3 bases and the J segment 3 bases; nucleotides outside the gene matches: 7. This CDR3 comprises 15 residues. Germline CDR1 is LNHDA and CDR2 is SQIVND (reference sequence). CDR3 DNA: TGTGCCAGTAGTATTGTCTTTGACAGGGACTATGGCTACACCTTC. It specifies CASSIVFDRDYGYTF.

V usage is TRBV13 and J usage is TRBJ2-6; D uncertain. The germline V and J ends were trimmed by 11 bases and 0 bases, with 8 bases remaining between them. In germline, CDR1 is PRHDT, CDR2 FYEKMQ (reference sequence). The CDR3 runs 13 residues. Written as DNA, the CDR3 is TGTGCCGGCCGAAGCTCTGGGGCCAACGTCCTGACTTTC. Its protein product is CAGRSSGANVLTF.

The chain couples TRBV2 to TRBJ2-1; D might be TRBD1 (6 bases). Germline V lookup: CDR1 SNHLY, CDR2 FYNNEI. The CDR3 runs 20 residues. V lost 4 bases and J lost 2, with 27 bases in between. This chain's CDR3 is CASSGGKLGHPVGTYNEQFF. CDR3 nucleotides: TGTGCCAGCAGTGGAGGAAAACTGGGACACCCGGTGGGGACCTACAATGAGCAGTTCTTC.

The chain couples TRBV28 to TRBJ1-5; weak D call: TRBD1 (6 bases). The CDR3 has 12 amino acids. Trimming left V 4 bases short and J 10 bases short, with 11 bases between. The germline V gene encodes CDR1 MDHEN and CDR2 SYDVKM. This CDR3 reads CASSYAGVPQHF. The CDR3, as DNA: TGTGCCAGCAGTTACGCAGGGGTACCCCAGCATTTT.

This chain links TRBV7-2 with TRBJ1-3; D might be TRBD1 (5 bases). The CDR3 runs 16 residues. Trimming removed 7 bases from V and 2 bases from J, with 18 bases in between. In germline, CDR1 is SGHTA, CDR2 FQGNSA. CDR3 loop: CASTTFPQGPGNTIYF. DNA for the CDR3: TGTGCCAGCACCACCTTCCCGCAGGGTCCTGGAAACACCATATATTTT. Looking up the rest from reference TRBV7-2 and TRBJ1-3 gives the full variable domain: GAGVSQSPSNKVTEKGKDVELRCDPISGHTALYWYRQSLGQGLEFLIYFQGNSAPDKSGLPSDRFSAERTGGSVSTLTIQRTQQEDSAVYLCASTTFPQGPGNTIYFGEGSWLTVV.

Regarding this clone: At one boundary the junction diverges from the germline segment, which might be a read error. The CDR3 nucleotides read TGCAGCGCTGAAATTGGGACAGACTATGGCTACACCTTC. This gives the protein CSAEIGTDYGYTF. V and J are TRBV29-1 and TRBJ1-2; TRBD1 matches 7 bases. CDR1 and CDR2 (germline): SQVTM, ANQGSEA. There are 13 residues in the CDR3.

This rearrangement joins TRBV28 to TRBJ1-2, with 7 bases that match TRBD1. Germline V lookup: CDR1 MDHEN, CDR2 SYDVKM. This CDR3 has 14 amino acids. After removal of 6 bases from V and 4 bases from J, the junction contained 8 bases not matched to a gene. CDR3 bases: TGTGCCAGCAGAGACAGGGCCCCGATCTATGGCTACACCTTC. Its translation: CASRDRAPIYGYTF.

CDR3 sequence (DNA): TGTGCCAGTAGTATCAAAGGGGGATCCTATGGCTACACCTTC. Residues: CASSIKGGSYGYTF. V and J are TRBV19 and TRBJ1-2; maybe TRBD1 (6 bases). CDR3 length equals 14 residues. Between the trimmed V and J ends, which lost 3 bases and 4 bases, there was a span of 12 bases. Germline-derived CDR1 and CDR2 are LNHDA and SQIVND (reference sequence). Drawing the rest from reference TRBV19 and TRBJ1-2, the complete variable domain is DGGITQSPKYLFRKEGQNVTLSCEQNLNHDAMYWYRQDPGQGLRLIYYSQIVNDFQKGDIAEGYSVSREKKESFPLTVTSAQKNPTAFYLCASSIKGGSYGYTFGSGTRLTVV.

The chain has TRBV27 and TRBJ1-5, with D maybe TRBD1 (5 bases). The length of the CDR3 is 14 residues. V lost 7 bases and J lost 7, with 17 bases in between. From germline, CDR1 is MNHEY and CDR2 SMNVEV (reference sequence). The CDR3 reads CASNPIGVSQPQHF. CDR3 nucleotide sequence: TGTGCCAGCAATCCGATAGGGGTTAGCCAGCCCCAGCATTTT.

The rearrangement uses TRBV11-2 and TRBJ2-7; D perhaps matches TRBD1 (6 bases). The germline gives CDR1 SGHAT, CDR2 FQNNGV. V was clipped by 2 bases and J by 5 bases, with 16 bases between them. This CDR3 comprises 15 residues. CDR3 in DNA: TGTGCCAGCAGCTTATTCAGGGGCCGAACCCACGAGCAGTACTTC. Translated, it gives CASSLFRGRTHEQYF.

The CDR3 DNA follows: TGTGCCAGCAGTTTTCTGGCGGGCCCCGGCGAGCAGTACTTC. Its protein product is CASSFLAGPGEQYF. The genes are TRBV28 and TRBJ2-7; weak D call: TRBD2 (5 bases). This CDR3 is built from 14 residues. V was pared by 3 bases and J by 6 bases, with 15 bases between. Per the germline V gene, CDR1 is MDHEN and CDR2 is SYDVKM. The full variable domain, in which reference TRBV28 and TRBJ2-7 provide the parts outside the CDR3, is DVKVTQSSRYLVKRTGEKVFLECVQDMDHENMFWYRQDPGLGLRLIYFSYDVKMKEKGDIPEGYSVSREKKERFSLILESASTNQTSMYLCASSFLAGPGEQYFGPGTRLTVT.

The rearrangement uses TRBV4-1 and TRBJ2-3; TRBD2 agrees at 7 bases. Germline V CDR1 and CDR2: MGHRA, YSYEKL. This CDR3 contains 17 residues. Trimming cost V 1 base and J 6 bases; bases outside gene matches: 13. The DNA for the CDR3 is TGCGCCAGCAGCCAAGCCGGGTATCGGGAGGAGGGGGATACGCAGTATTTT. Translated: CASSQAGYREEGDTQYF.

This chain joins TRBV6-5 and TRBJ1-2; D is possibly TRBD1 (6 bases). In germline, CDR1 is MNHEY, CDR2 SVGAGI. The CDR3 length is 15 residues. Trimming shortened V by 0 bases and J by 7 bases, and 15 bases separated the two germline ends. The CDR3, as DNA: TGTGCCAGCAGTTACTCTACAGGGCGGGTGGTTGGCTACACCTTC. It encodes CASSYSTGRVVGYTF.

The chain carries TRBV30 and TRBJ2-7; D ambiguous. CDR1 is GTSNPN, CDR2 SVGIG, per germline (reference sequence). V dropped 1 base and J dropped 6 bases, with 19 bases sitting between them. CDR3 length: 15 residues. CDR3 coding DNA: TGTGCCTGGAGTGGGTCGGTGTTGGTGTCTACCGAGCAGTACTTC. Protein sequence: CAWSGSVLVSTEQYF.

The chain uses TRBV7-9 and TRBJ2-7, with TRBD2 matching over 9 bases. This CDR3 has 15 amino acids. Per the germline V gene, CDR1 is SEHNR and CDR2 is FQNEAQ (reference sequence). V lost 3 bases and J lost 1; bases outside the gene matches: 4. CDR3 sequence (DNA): TGTGCCAGCAGCTTCTTAGCGGGAGCATCCTACGAGCAGTACTTC. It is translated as CASSFLAGASYEQYF.

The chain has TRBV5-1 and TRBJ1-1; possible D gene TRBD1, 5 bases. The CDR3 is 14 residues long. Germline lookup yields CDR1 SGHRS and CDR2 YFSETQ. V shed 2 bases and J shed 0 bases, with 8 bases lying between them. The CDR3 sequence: CASSFGGMNTEAFF. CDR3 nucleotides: TGCGCCAGCAGCTTTGGGGGGATGAACACTGAAGCTTTCTTT.

As DNA, the CDR3 is TGTGCCAGCAGCGTATTGGAGGGAGGGCCCTACGAGCAGTACTTC. Amino acid sequence: CASSVLEGGPYEQYF. V and J are TRBV9 and TRBJ2-7, with TRBD2 matching 7 bases. V lost 1 base, J lost 2 bases, and 6 bases stayed unmatched. Germline-derived CDR1 and CDR2 are SGDLS and YYNGEE. This CDR3 is built from 15 residues.

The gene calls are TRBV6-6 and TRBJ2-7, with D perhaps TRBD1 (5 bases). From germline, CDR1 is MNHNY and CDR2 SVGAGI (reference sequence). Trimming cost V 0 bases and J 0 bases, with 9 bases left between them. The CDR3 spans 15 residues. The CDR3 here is CASSYSTGHSYEQYF. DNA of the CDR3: TGTGCCAGCAGTTACTCTACAGGTCACTCCTACGAGCAGTACTTC.

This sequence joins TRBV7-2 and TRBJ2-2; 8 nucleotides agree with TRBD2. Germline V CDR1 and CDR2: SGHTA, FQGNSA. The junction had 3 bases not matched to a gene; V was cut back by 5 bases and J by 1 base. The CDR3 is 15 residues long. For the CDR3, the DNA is TGTGCCAGCAGCCGCAGCGGGGGGAACACCGGGGAGCTGTTTTTT. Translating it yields CASSRSGGNTGELFF.

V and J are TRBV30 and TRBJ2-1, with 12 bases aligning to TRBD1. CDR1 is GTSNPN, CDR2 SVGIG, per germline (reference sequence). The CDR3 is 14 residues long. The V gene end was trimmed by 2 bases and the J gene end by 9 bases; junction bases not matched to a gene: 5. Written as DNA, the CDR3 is TGTGCCTGGAGTCCGGGACAGGGGGCACGTGAGCAGTTCTTC. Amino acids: CAWSPGQGAREQFF.

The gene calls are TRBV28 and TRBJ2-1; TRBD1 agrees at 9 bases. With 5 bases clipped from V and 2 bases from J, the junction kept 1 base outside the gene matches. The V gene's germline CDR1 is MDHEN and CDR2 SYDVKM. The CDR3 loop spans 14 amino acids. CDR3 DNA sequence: TGTGCCAGCAGTCGGACAGGGGCCTACAATGAGCAGTTCTTC. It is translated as CASSRTGAYNEQFF. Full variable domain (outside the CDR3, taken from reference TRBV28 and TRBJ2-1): DVKVTQSSRYLVKRTGEKVFLECVQDMDHENMFWYRQDPGLGLRLIYFSYDVKMKEKGDIPEGYSVSREKKERFSLILESASTNQTSMYLCASSRTGAYNEQFFGPGTRLTVL.

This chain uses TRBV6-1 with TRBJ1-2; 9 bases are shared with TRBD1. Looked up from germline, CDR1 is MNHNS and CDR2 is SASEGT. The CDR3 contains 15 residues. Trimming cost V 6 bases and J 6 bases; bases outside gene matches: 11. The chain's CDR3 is CASSPQGAQGDGYTF. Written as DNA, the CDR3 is TGTGCCAGCAGCCCACAGGGGGCGCAAGGCGATGGCTACACCTTC.

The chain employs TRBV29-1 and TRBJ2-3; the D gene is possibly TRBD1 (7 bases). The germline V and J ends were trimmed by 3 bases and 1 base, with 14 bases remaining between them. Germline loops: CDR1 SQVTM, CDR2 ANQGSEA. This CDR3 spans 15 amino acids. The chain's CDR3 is CSVELGGQRTDTQYF. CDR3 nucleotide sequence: TGCAGCGTTGAGTTGGGGGGACAGCGCACAGATACGCAGTATTTT.